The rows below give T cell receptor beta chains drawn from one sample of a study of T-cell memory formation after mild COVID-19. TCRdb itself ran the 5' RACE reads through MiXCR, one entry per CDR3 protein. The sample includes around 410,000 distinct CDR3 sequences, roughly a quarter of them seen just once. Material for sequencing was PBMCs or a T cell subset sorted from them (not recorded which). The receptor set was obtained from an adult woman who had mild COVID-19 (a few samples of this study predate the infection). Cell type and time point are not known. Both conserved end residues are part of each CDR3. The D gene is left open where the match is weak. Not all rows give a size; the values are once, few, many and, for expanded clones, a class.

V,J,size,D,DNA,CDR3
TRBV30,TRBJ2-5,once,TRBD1,TGTGCCTGGGGGCTCGGGGACAGGGATGTGGAGACCCAGTACTTC,CAWGLGDRDVETQYF
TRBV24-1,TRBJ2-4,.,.,TGTGCCACAGGACAGCCAAAAGACAAAAACATTCAGTACTTC,CATGQPKDKNIQYF
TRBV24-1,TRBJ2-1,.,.,TGTGCCACCAGTGACGCCCGAAGTGGCGGGCGCCATTCCAATGAGCAGTTCTTC,CATSDARSGGRHSNEQFF
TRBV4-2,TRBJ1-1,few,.,TGTGCCAGCAGCCAAGATCTAGTTGGTACCTATGTGGCTTTCTTT,CASSQDLVGTYVAFF
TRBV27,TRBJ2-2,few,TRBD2,TGTGCCAGCAGTGGGCTAGCGGGAGGGATAAGGGAGCTGTTTTTT,CASSGLAGGIRELFF
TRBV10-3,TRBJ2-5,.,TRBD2,TGTGCCATCAGTGTGTCTCAAGCGGGACGGCAAGAGACCCAGTACTTC,CAISVSQAGRQETQYF
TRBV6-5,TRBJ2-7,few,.,TGTGCCAGCAGTTCCCCCCGGCAGGGCTCCTACGAGCAGTACTTC,CASSSPRQGSYEQYF
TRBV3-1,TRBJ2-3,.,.,TGTGCCAGCAGCCAATCCCGAGGAGCGCCGAGCACAGATACGCAGTATTTT,CASSQSRGAPSTDTQYF
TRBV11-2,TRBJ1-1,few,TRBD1,TGTGCCAGCAGCTTTCTACAGGGGGAAGCTTTCTTT,CASSFLQGEAFF
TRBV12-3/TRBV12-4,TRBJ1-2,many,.,TGTGCCAGCAAGGAGGAAAACTATGGCTACACCTTC,CASKEENYGYTF
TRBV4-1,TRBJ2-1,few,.,TGCGCCAGCAGCCAAGATGGGGGATCCTACAATGAGCAGTTCTTC,CASSQDGGSYNEQFF
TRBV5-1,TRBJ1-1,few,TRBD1,TGCGCCAGCAGCTACGGGACAGGGCTGACTGAAGCTTTCTTT,CASSYGTGLTEAFF
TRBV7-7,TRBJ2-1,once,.,TGTGCCAGCAGCTTAACCCCGACTGCGTTCAATGAGCAGTTCTTC,CASSLTPTAFNEQFF
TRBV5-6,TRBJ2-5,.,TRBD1,TGTGCCAGCGATCCAGGGCAGGGGGTGCCGGGGACCCAGTACTTC,CASDPGQGVPGTQYF
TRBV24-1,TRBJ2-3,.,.,TGTGCCACCAGCTCCAAGATGGGGACCGGCGGAGATACGCAGTATTTT,CATSSKMGTGGDTQYF
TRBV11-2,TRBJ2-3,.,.,TGTGCCAGCAGCTTACCTACAGGGAAAAATCGATATACGCAGTATTTT,CASSLPTGKNRYTQYF
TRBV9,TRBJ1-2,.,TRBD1,TGTGCCAGCAGCGCAGGACAGGCCAACTATGGCTACACCTTC,CASSAGQANYGYTF
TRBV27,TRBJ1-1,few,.,TGTGCCAGCAGTTTTAGAGGGGAGAACACTGAAGCTTTCTTT,CASSFRGENTEAFF
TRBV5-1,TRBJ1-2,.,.,TGCGCCAGCAGCTTGGGTCAGGGCTTCCTTGTGGGCTATGGCTACACCTTC,CASSLGQGFLVGYGYTF